This T cell receptor beta chain was obtained from a study of blood T cells in healthy people across ages. This CDR3 is 17 amino acids long. Germline V gene lookup returns CDR1 SGHAT and CDR2 FQNNGV. V shed 4 bases and J shed 2 bases, with 19 bases lying between them. A second PCR, run for 7 to 11 cycles, used a sample-barcoded 5' primer plus a J-beta primer mix. The authors tagged each cDNA molecule using a template-switch adaptor with 12 random nucleotides. TCRdb used MiXCR to reprocess the 5' RACE reads, holding one entry per CDR3 protein. The table has some 1.8 million distinct CDR3 sequences, approximately 39% seen once; the top ten hold roughly 23%. This clonotype was counted only a few times. Antigen unknown. Findings and caveats of the study: Across the age range, TCR beta diversity per million T cells fell in a roughly linear way. Samples with more naive T cells showed higher observed beta diversity.

The clonotype comes from a human donor in good health. The chain combines TRBV11-2 with TRBJ2-3, with D possibly TRBD2 on 5 matching bases. Specimen: blood. CDR3: CASSSPRTPGLTDTQYF. The CDR3 coding sequence is TGTGCCAGCAGCTCCCCGAGGACTCCCGGTCTCACAGATACGCAGTATTTT.